The 20 T cell receptor beta chains presented below share a single source sample, sequenced in a study of blood T cell repertoires in COVID-19 (dated by TCRdb to 2018 to 2020). The library was generated by the immunoSEQ multiplex PCR assay. Sourced from immuneACCESS, this table was stored by TCRdb with only in-frame sequences that have V and J called. A share of the clones is absent; for the studies checked, an unresolved V gene accounts for under half, and the remainder has no known explanation. For this sample the table gives 250,000 to 300,000 clones, of which 75% to 90% were detected only once. Roughly 3.3% of the sample belongs to the ten largest clones. Sequenced material: peripheral blood. These TCRs come from a woman between 35 and 50 years old with acute or convalescent COVID-19.

The genes are TRBV6-2 or TRBV6-3 and TRBJ2-7; D possibly corresponds to TRBD1 (6 bases). This CDR3 comprises 13 residues. Germline CDR1 is MNHEY and CDR2 is SVGEGT. V was clipped by 5 bases and J by 6 bases, with 14 bases between them. In DNA form, the CDR3 reads TGTGCCAGCAGTCCCCCGACAGGAAGCGAGCAGTACGTC. Amino acid sequence: CASSPPTGSEQYV.

The chain is built from TRBV6-5 and TRBJ1-2, with TRBD1 as a possible D gene (5 bases). This CDR3 has 15 amino acids. V was pared by 6 bases and J by 4 bases, with 18 bases between. Germline V gives CDR1 MNHEY, CDR2 SVGAGI. The CDR3 sequence: CASREDPGGVYGYTF. The DNA of the CDR3 is TGTGCCAGCAGGGAGGACCCCGGAGGGGTCTATGGCTACACCTTC.

V usage is TRBV6-5 and J usage is TRBJ1-6, with no clear D. Per the germline V gene, CDR1 is MNHEY and CDR2 is SVGAGI. V was cut by 2 bases and J by 9 bases, with 11 bases left in between. The CDR3 totals 14 residues. The CDR3 coding sequence is TGTGCCAGCAGTTACAGCCATGATTTTTCACCCCTCCACTTT. This translates into CASSYSHDFSPLHF.

The J gene is TRBJ2-5, the V gene TRBV27; 7 bases agree with TRBD1. This CDR3 is 15 amino acids long. With 2 bases clipped from V and 1 base from J, the junction kept 4 bases outside the gene matches. Germline V gene lookup returns CDR1 MNHEY and CDR2 SMNVEV (reference sequence). Here the CDR3 reads CASSLPGQAQETQYF. The CDR3 nucleotides read TGTGCCAGCAGTTTACCCGGACAGGCCCAAGAGACCCAGTACTTC.

This clone occurred a few times. CDR3 in DNA: TGTGCCAGCAGCCAAGTGTTGGGGCGGGGTGAAAAACTGTTTTTT. It yields the protein CASSQVLGRGEKLFF. V is TRBV4-2 and J is TRBJ1-4, with TRBD1 as a possible D gene (5 bases). The CDR3 loop spans 15 amino acids. V was pared by 1 base and J by 7 bases, with 13 bases between. Germline V gene data show CDR1 as LGHNA and CDR2 as YNFKEQ.

The chain links TRBV4-2 to TRBJ1-2; weak D call: TRBD1 (5 bases). Germline V gene sequence: CDR1 LGHNA, CDR2 YNFKEQ. The CDR3 spans 15 residues. V gave up 0 bases and J gave up 4 bases, with 12 bases separating them. This CDR3 reads CASSQEGTRRYGYTF. The DNA for the CDR3 is TGTGCCAGCAGCCAAGAGGGGACTAGGCGCTATGGCTACACCTTC.

This clone was seen only a few times. The chain links TRBV9 to TRBJ2-7, with TRBD1 as a possible D gene (6 bases). The CDR3 length is 15 residues. Germline CDR1 is SGDLS and CDR2 is YYNGEE. Trimming cost V 0 bases and J 5 bases, with 15 bases left between them. CDR3 sequence (DNA): TGTGCCAGCAGCGTAGAAGCAGGGGAATTCGACGAGCAGTACGTC. Its translation is CASSVEAGEFDEQYV.

The CDR3 coding sequence is TGTGCCAGCATCCCTCTAGCGGGGGGGCCAATTTCAGATCAAGAGACCCAGTACTTC. This codes for CASIPLAGGPISDQETQYF. The chain joins TRBV4-2 to TRBJ2-5, with 12 bases fitting TRBD2. Germline V gene sequence: CDR1 LGHNA, CDR2 YNFKEQ. The CDR3 is 19 residues long. Germline trimming cut 7 bases from V and 2 bases from J; bases unmatched to any gene: 17.

This clone was observed a few times. The chain has TRBV4-1 and TRBJ1-1; TRBD1 matches at 7 bases. Trimming removed 6 bases from V and 0 bases from J; junction bases left unmatched: 10. The CDR3 covers 16 residues. From germline, CDR1 is MGHRA and CDR2 YSYEKL. In DNA form, the CDR3 reads TGCGCCAGCAGGGACACAGGGGCCCTTATGAACACTGAAGCTTTCTTT. Translated, it gives CASRDTGALMNTEAFF.

This clone was seen more than once but under ten times. The rearrangement uses TRBV5-5 and TRBJ2-5; no definite D call. The CDR3 covers 12 residues. Germline-derived CDR1 and CDR2 are SGHKS and YYEKEE (reference sequence). The ends were cut back, 5 bases at V and 0 bases at J, with 5 bases in the middle. CDR3 in amino acids: CASSLYQETQYF. The CDR3 nucleotides are TGTGCCAGCAGTCTGTACCAAGAGACCCAGTACTTC. Looking up the rest from reference TRBV5-5 and TRBJ2-5 gives the full variable domain: DAGVTQSPTHLIKTRGQQVTLRCSPISGHKSVSWYQQVLGQGPQFIFQYYEKEERGRGNFPDRFSARQFPNYSSELNVNALLLGDSALYLCASSLYQETQYFGPGTRLLVL.

The V gene is TRBV6-5, the J gene TRBJ2-2; D perhaps matches TRBD2 (7 bases). V lost 6 bases to trimming and J lost 3 bases, with 11 bases between them. Germline V gene data show CDR1 as MNHEY and CDR2 as SVGAGI. The CDR3 spans 14 residues. DNA of the CDR3: TGTGCCAGCAGGAGGGGGGGTGACACCGGGGAGCTGTTTTTT. As protein: CASRRGGDTGELFF.

The V gene is TRBV18, the J gene TRBJ1-2; D is undetermined. This CDR3 has 13 amino acids. Germline loops: CDR1 KGHSH, CDR2 LQKENI. Trimming took off 2 bases at V and 6 bases at J, with 10 bases between the two ends. CDR3 sequence reads: CASSPRRADGYTF. The CDR3 DNA reads as TGTGCCAGCTCACCAAGGAGGGCGGATGGCTACACCTTC.

J is TRBJ1-5 and V is TRBV5-1; 7 bases are shared with TRBD1. CDR3 size: 14 residues. V was pared by 0 bases and J by 6 bases, with 3 bases of the junction left unmatched. Germline-derived CDR1 and CDR2 are SGHRS and YFSETQ. The CDR3: CASSLGQGGQPQHF. In nucleotides, the CDR3 is TGCGCCAGCAGCTTGGGACAGGGTGGTCAGCCCCAGCATTTT.

The gene calls are TRBV6-5 and TRBJ1-3; D possibly corresponds to TRBD1 (5 bases). Looked up from germline, CDR1 is MNHEY and CDR2 is SVGAGI. Deletions cut 0 bases from V and 4 bases from J, with 10 bases between. The CDR3 spans 15 residues. Here the CDR3 reads CASSYSGGSGNTIYF. The CDR3 DNA reads TGTGCCAGCAGTTACTCCGGGGGTTCAGGAAACACCATATATTTT.

This clone was counted a few times. This chain links TRBV2 with TRBJ2-3; 7 nucleotides line up with TRBD2. The V segment lost 4 bases and the J segment 1 base; nucleotides outside the gene matches: 5. The CDR3 covers 15 residues. Per the germline V gene, CDR1 is SNHLY and CDR2 is FYNNEI. The CDR3 coding sequence is TGTGCCAGCAGTGTTCTCCGGGGGGGCACAGATACGCAGTATTTT. It encodes CASSVLRGGTDTQYF.

The chain combines TRBV10-3 with TRBJ1-2; D gene ambiguous. The CDR3 contains 14 residues. Germline loops: CDR1 ENHRY, CDR2 SYGVKD. Trimming removed 10 bases from V and 0 bases from J, with 15 bases in between. DNA for the CDR3: TGTGCCACCGGAGACCGATTTGCTAACTATGGCTACACCTTC. Translating it yields CATGDRFANYGYTF.

V usage is TRBV19 and J usage is TRBJ2-4, with a tentative D call TRBD2 (6 bases). The CDR3 spans 17 residues. Trimming cost V 0 bases and J 0 bases, with 12 bases left between them. Germline V gene sequence: CDR1 LNHDA, CDR2 SQIVND (reference sequence). Here the CDR3 reads CASSIDRGGVAKNIQYF. The CDR3 DNA is TGTGCCAGTAGTATAGATCGTGGAGGGGTAGCCAAAAACATTCAGTACTTC.

This chain connects TRBV12-3 or TRBV12-4 to TRBJ2-1; 8 bases agree with TRBD2. This CDR3 region has 12 residues. With V trimmed by 3 bases and J by 9 bases, 1 base remained unmatched. The CDR3 here is CASSFGGVEQFF. The CDR3 DNA sequence: TGTGCCAGCAGTTTCGGGGGGGTTGAGCAGTTCTTC.

The V gene is TRBV6-2 or TRBV6-3, the J gene TRBJ2-3, with 9 bases lining up with TRBD1. V shed 1 base and J 5 bases; nucleotides not matched to a gene: 10. The CDR3 runs to 17 residues. Germline V gene lookup returns CDR1 MNHEY and CDR2 SVGEGT. The CDR3 nucleotides read TGTGCCAGCAGTTACTGGGGGGGACAGGGCAGAATAGATACGCAGTATTTT. It codes for CASSYWGGQGRIDTQYF.

The chain combines TRBV24-1 with TRBJ2-2; 11 nucleotides agree with TRBD1. Germline assignment: CDR1 KGHDR and CDR2 SFDVKD. The trim removed 3 bases at V and 4 bases at J, leaving 3 bases unmatched. The CDR3 contains 16 residues. The CDR3 loop is CATSDPGTGGTGELFF. CDR3 DNA: TGTGCCACCAGTGATCCCGGGACAGGGGGCACCGGGGAGCTGTTTTTT.